One T cell receptor beta chain is described in this entry. The data were produced by immunoSEQ multiplex PCR, yet TCRdb's version contains in-frame clones alone and is incomplete. The sample has around 2,000,000 clones, roughly 94% seen once. The data were obtained in a study of shared clonotypes between healthy human individuals. Germline V CDR1 and CDR2: MNHEY, SVGAGI. This CDR3 has 16 amino acids. V lost 0 bases and J 1 base, leaving 11 bases between the germline ends. Positive CCR7 selection of CD45RO-negative cells yielded the naive CD8 cells, and terminally differentiated effector memory CD45RA+ cells were excluded.

The TCR was taken from a man aged 18-30 years in good health. This chain connects TRBV6-5 to TRBJ2-3, with D unclear. The sequenced sample consisted of naive CD8+ T cells sorted from blood. The CDR3 region has the DNA TGTGCCAGCAGTTACTCGGCAGGCTGGGGCACAGATACGCAGTATTTT. This codes for CASSYSAGWGTDTQYF.